This is a list of T cell receptor beta chains from one sample in a study of identical twins. Each CDR3 protein gets one entry after TCRdb re-called the 5' RACE reads with MiXCR. The table shows 570,000 or so distinct CDR3 sequences, with nearly 10% occurring only once. The same sample was also studied in work on yellow fever vaccine responses in identical twins.

Material: PBMCs. Receptors originate from a young woman in good health. The CDR3 runs from the conserved cysteine through the conserved F or W. The D gene is left open where the match is weak. Where a row states a size, it is once, few, many or the class of an expanded clone; other rows omit it.

j_gene: TRBJ1-2
abundance: many
v_gene: TRBV4-3
len: 16
d_gene: NA
CDR3nt: TGCGCCAGCAGCCAAGATATTCATACAGGACTATATGGCTACACCTTC
CDR3aa: CASSQDIHTGLYGYTF

j_gene: TRBJ2-7
abundance: many
v_gene: TRBV20-1
len: 11
d_gene: TRBD2
CDR3nt: TGCAGTGCTTCCAACGGGGGGGGCCTGTACTTC
CDR3aa: CSASNGGGLYF

j_gene: TRBJ2-5
abundance: many
v_gene: TRBV5-1
len: 13
d_gene: NA
CDR3nt: TGCGCCAGCAGCAGAGGGACTGGAGAGACCCAGTACTTC
CDR3aa: CASSRGTGETQYF

j_gene: TRBJ2-6
abundance: many
v_gene: TRBV9
len: 16
d_gene: NA
CDR3nt: TGTGCCAGCAGCATCCCTTGGGTCGGTGGGGCCAACGTCCTGACTTTC
CDR3aa: CASSIPWVGGANVLTF

j_gene: TRBJ2-3
abundance: many
v_gene: TRBV6-1
len: 14
d_gene: NA
CDR3nt: TGTGCCAGCAGCCCACCTAGGGTCACAGATACGCAGTATTTT
CDR3aa: CASSPPRVTDTQYF

j_gene: TRBJ2-3
abundance: many
v_gene: TRBV12-3/TRBV12-4
len: 15
d_gene: TRBD2
CDR3nt: TGTGCCAGCAGTTTAACTAGCGGGGGGTCTGATACGCAGTATTTT
CDR3aa: CASSLTSGGSDTQYF

j_gene: TRBJ2-1
abundance: many
v_gene: TRBV12-3/TRBV12-4
len: 13
d_gene: TRBD2
CDR3nt: TGTGCCAGCAGCCGAAAAACTAGCGTTGAGCAGTTCTTC
CDR3aa: CASSRKTSVEQFF

j_gene: TRBJ2-3
abundance: many
v_gene: TRBV5-1
len: 16
d_gene: TRBD2
CDR3nt: TGCGCCAGCAGCGCCTTTTCGCGGGAGAGGGGAGATACGCAGTATTTT
CDR3aa: CASSAFSRERGDTQYF

j_gene: TRBJ2-3
abundance: NA
v_gene: TRBV12-5
len: 14
d_gene: NA
CDR3nt: TGTGCTAGTGGTTTGGATCAGGGCACAGATACGCAGTATTTT
CDR3aa: CASGLDQGTDTQYF

j_gene: TRBJ2-3
abundance: NA
v_gene: TRBV11-2
len: 14
d_gene: NA
CDR3nt: TGTGCCACAGGGCCCAGGGATCTAACAGATACGCAGTATTTT
CDR3aa: CATGPRDLTDTQYF

j_gene: TRBJ2-3
abundance: NA
v_gene: TRBV25-1
len: 18
d_gene: NA
CDR3nt: TGTGCCAGCAGTGGAGGGACAGCCGGGACTAGTCCCACAGATACGCAGTATTTT
CDR3aa: CASSGGTAGTSPTDTQYF

j_gene: TRBJ2-1
abundance: NA
v_gene: TRBV6-1
len: 14
d_gene: TRBD1
CDR3nt: TGTGCCAGCAGCGTCAAGGGACAGGGGAATGAGCAGTTCTTC
CDR3aa: CASSVKGQGNEQFF

j_gene: TRBJ1-1
abundance: few
v_gene: TRBV5-1
len: 15
d_gene: TRBD1
CDR3nt: TGCGCCAGCAGCACTGACGACGACAGGGGGACTGAAGCTTTCTTT
CDR3aa: CASSTDDDRGTEAFF

j_gene: TRBJ2-2
abundance: few
v_gene: TRBV5-6
len: 16
d_gene: TRBD2
CDR3nt: TGTGCCAGCAGCACAGGACTAGCGGGAGGAACCGGGGAGCTGTTTTTT
CDR3aa: CASSTGLAGGTGELFF

j_gene: TRBJ2-7
abundance: many
v_gene: TRBV20-1
len: 13
d_gene: TRBD2
CDR3nt: TGCAGTGCTATGAGACTAGCGACGTCCGAGCAGTACTTC
CDR3aa: CSAMRLATSEQYF

j_gene: TRBJ1-2
abundance: NA
v_gene: TRBV11-1
len: 18
d_gene: NA
CDR3nt: TGTGCCAGCAGCTTTAGTCTTGTTGGGTGGGGAACTAAGGATGGCTACACCTTC
CDR3aa: CASSFSLVGWGTKDGYTF

j_gene: TRBJ2-5
abundance: many
v_gene: TRBV29-1
len: 14
d_gene: TRBD1
CDR3nt: TGCAGCGTTGACGGGACAGGGGGCCGGGGGACCCAGTACTTC
CDR3aa: CSVDGTGGRGTQYF

j_gene: TRBJ1-5
abundance: NA
v_gene: TRBV6-1
len: 15
d_gene: NA
CDR3nt: TGTGCCAGCAGTACGCGGACACCTAGCAATCAGCCCCAGCATTTT
CDR3aa: CASSTRTPSNQPQHF

j_gene: TRBJ1-1
abundance: few
v_gene: TRBV6-1
len: 12
d_gene: NA
CDR3nt: TGTGCCAGCAGTGAGACAGGCACAGAAGCTTTCTTT
CDR3aa: CASSETGTEAFF

j_gene: TRBJ1-4
abundance: few
v_gene: TRBV7-9
len: 15
d_gene: NA
CDR3nt: TGTGCCAGCAGCCCAACCCCGGGGGGGTATGAAAAACTGTTTTTT
CDR3aa: CASSPTPGGYEKLFF

j_gene: TRBJ2-1
abundance: many
v_gene: TRBV12-3/TRBV12-4
len: 16
d_gene: TRBD1
CDR3nt: TGTGCCAGCAGTGACCCCGGGACAGGGAGAAACAATGAGCAGTTCTTC
CDR3aa: CASSDPGTGRNNEQFF

j_gene: TRBJ1-1
abundance: few
v_gene: TRBV7-9
len: 13
d_gene: NA
CDR3nt: TGTGCCAGCAGCTTCGATTGGGACACTGAAGCTTTCTTT
CDR3aa: CASSFDWDTEAFF

j_gene: TRBJ2-3
abundance: many
v_gene: TRBV6-2/TRBV6-3
len: 15
d_gene: NA
CDR3nt: TGTGCCAGCAGTCGTTCCCGGGGGAGCACAGATACGCAGTATTTT
CDR3aa: CASSRSRGSTDTQYF

j_gene: TRBJ2-3
abundance: many
v_gene: TRBV7-9
len: 16
d_gene: NA
CDR3nt: TGTGCCAGCAGCTCCGCGAGTGTTGGAAGCACAGATACGCAGTATTTT
CDR3aa: CASSSASVGSTDTQYF

j_gene: TRBJ2-1
abundance: many
v_gene: TRBV7-3
len: 18
d_gene: TRBD2
CDR3nt: TGTGCCAGCAGCTTAAATCCGCAACTAGCGGGGGGGCGCAATGAGCAGTTCTTC
CDR3aa: CASSLNPQLAGGRNEQFF

j_gene: TRBJ2-1
abundance: many
v_gene: TRBV20-1
len: 18
d_gene: NA
CDR3nt: TGCAGTGCTAGAGACTCGGGACACCCCTTGAGCTCCTACAATGAGCAGTTCTTC
CDR3aa: CSARDSGHPLSSYNEQFF

j_gene: TRBJ2-2
abundance: NA
v_gene: TRBV28
len: 14
d_gene: NA
CDR3nt: TGTGCCAGCAGCAAGTTTCAGGGAACCGGGGAGCTGTTTTTT
CDR3aa: CASSKFQGTGELFF

j_gene: TRBJ1-2
abundance: many
v_gene: TRBV5-1
len: 14
d_gene: NA
CDR3nt: TGCGCCAGCAGCTTGTCGGGATACGGATATGGCTACACCTTC
CDR3aa: CASSLSGYGYGYTF

j_gene: TRBJ2-2
abundance: once
v_gene: TRBV2
len: 17
d_gene: TRBD2
CDR3nt: TGTGCCAGCAGCCGGACTAGCGGGGGGGTGAACACCGGGGAGCTGTTTTTT
CDR3aa: CASSRTSGGVNTGELFF

j_gene: TRBJ1-1
abundance: NA
v_gene: TRBV14
len: 16
d_gene: NA
CDR3nt: TGTGCCAGCAGCCGGGCTGGGGGGGTTATGAACACTGAAGCTTTCTTT
CDR3aa: CASSRAGGVMNTEAFF

j_gene: TRBJ2-5
abundance: NA
v_gene: TRBV2
len: 13
d_gene: NA
CDR3nt: TGTGCCAGCAGTCCTAGGGACATCGAGACCCAGTACTTC
CDR3aa: CASSPRDIETQYF

j_gene: TRBJ2-5
abundance: NA
v_gene: TRBV11-2
len: 15
d_gene: NA
CDR3nt: TGTGCCAGCAGCCAACAGGGGGGGGTAGGAGAGACCCAGTACTTC
CDR3aa: CASSQQGGVGETQYF

j_gene: TRBJ2-3
abundance: many
v_gene: TRBV3-1
len: 14
d_gene: NA
CDR3nt: TGTGCCAGCAGCCAAAAATTAGGGACAGATACGCAGTATTTT
CDR3aa: CASSQKLGTDTQYF

j_gene: TRBJ2-2
abundance: NA
v_gene: TRBV2
len: 15
d_gene: TRBD2
CDR3nt: TGTGCCAGCAGATTAGCGGGGGGGGACACCGGGGAGCTGTTTTTT
CDR3aa: CASRLAGGDTGELFF

j_gene: TRBJ2-7
abundance: many
v_gene: TRBV28
len: 12
d_gene: NA
CDR3nt: TGTGCCAGCAGTTCAATGGGCTACGAGCAGTACTTC
CDR3aa: CASSSMGYEQYF

j_gene: TRBJ2-3
abundance: NA
v_gene: TRBV24-1
len: 15
d_gene: NA
CDR3nt: TGTGCCACCAGTGACAGGAGCTGGGGCACAGATACGCAGTATTTT
CDR3aa: CATSDRSWGTDTQYF

j_gene: TRBJ2-3
abundance: NA
v_gene: TRBV4-2
len: 19
d_gene: NA
CDR3nt: TGTGCCAGCAGCCCAGCCGGGACTGCATCCTCGTGGAGCACAGATACGCAGTATTTT
CDR3aa: CASSPAGTASSWSTDTQYF

j_gene: TRBJ2-7
abundance: NA
v_gene: TRBV7-2
len: 19
d_gene: TRBD1
CDR3nt: TGTGCCAGCAGCTTAGGAAGAGTTGCTGGGACAGGGAAGCCCTACGAGCAGTACTTC
CDR3aa: CASSLGRVAGTGKPYEQYF

j_gene: TRBJ2-3
abundance: NA
v_gene: TRBV20-1
len: 11
d_gene: NA
CDR3nt: TGCAGTGCAAGACAGTTGGGTACGCAGTATTTT
CDR3aa: CSARQLGTQYF

j_gene: TRBJ2-7
abundance: few
v_gene: TRBV7-6
len: 14
d_gene: NA
CDR3nt: TGTGCCAGCAGCTTAGACTACCGGGACGCTGAGCAGTACTTC
CDR3aa: CASSLDYRDAEQYF

j_gene: TRBJ2-1
abundance: few
v_gene: TRBV12-3/TRBV12-4
len: 15
d_gene: NA
CDR3nt: TGTGCCAGCAGTTTTTTGGCGCCAGCTCGGGATGAGCAGTTCTTC
CDR3aa: CASSFLAPARDEQFF

j_gene: TRBJ2-1
abundance: few
v_gene: TRBV29-1
len: 14
d_gene: NA
CDR3nt: TGCAGCGTTGAAGGTGGTACGGTCTACAATGAGCAGTTCTTC
CDR3aa: CSVEGGTVYNEQFF

j_gene: TRBJ2-1
abundance: many
v_gene: TRBV3-1
len: 17
d_gene: NA
CDR3nt: TGTGCCAGCAGCCAAGATAGGGGTCTTAGTTCCTACAATGAGCAGTTCTTC
CDR3aa: CASSQDRGLSSYNEQFF

j_gene: TRBJ2-4
abundance: NA
v_gene: TRBV20-1
len: 10
d_gene: TRBD1
CDR3nt: TGCAGTGCCGGACAGGCGATTCAGTACTTC
CDR3aa: CSAGQAIQYF

j_gene: TRBJ2-3
abundance: few
v_gene: TRBV7-2
len: 15
d_gene: NA
CDR3nt: TGTGCCAGCAGCTTAGCGGGATCAAACACAGATACGCAGTATTTT
CDR3aa: CASSLAGSNTDTQYF

j_gene: TRBJ2-1
abundance: many
v_gene: TRBV6-5
len: 16
d_gene: TRBD1
CDR3nt: TGTGCCAGCAGTTACTCGACAGGGGGGTCTTACAATGAGCAGTTCTTC
CDR3aa: CASSYSTGGSYNEQFF

j_gene: TRBJ2-1
abundance: many
v_gene: TRBV11-1
len: 18
d_gene: TRBD1
CDR3nt: TGTGCCAGCAGCTCGTCCCGGTTAGGGACAGGGACATACAATGAGCAGTTCTTC
CDR3aa: CASSSSRLGTGTYNEQFF

j_gene: TRBJ2-1
abundance: many
v_gene: TRBV29-1
len: 14
d_gene: NA
CDR3nt: TGCAGCGTTGATAAAGGAGTTGGGCTAGTACAGCAGTTCTTC
CDR3aa: CSVDKGVGLVQQFF

j_gene: TRBJ2-3
abundance: many
v_gene: TRBV4-2
len: 16
d_gene: TRBD2
CDR3nt: TGTGCCAGCAGCCTCAATAGCGGGGGGAACACAGATACGCAGTATTTT
CDR3aa: CASSLNSGGNTDTQYF

j_gene: TRBJ1-1
abundance: NA
v_gene: TRBV30
len: 13
d_gene: NA
CDR3nt: TGTGCCTGGAGTGCCCAGGGGAACACTGAAGCTTTCTTT
CDR3aa: CAWSAQGNTEAFF

j_gene: TRBJ1-1
abundance: few
v_gene: TRBV2
len: 11
d_gene: NA
CDR3nt: TGTGCCAGCAGTGAAGCGAGAGAAGCTTTCTTT
CDR3aa: CASSEAREAFF

j_gene: TRBJ2-7
abundance: many
v_gene: TRBV12-3/TRBV12-4
len: 13
d_gene: TRBD1
CDR3nt: TGTGCCAGCAGTGGACAGGGGTCATACGAGCAGTACTTC
CDR3aa: CASSGQGSYEQYF